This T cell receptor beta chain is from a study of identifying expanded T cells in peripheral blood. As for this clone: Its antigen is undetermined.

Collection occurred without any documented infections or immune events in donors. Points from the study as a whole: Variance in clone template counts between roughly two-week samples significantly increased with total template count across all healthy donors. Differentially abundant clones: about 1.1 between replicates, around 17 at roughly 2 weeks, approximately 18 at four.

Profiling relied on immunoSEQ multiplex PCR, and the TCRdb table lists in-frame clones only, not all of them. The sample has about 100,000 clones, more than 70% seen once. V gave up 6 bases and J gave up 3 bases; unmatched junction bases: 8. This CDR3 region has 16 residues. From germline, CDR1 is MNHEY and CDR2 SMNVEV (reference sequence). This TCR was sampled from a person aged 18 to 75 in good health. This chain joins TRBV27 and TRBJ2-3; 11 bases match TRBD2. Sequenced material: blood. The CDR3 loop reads CASSLLAGDRTDTQYF. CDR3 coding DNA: TGTGCCAGCAGCCTACTAGCGGGAGATCGTACAGATACGCAGTATTTT.